One and the same sample provided the 25 T cell receptor beta chains below, sequenced in a study of human T cells and chemical hapten exposure. Sample time point: pre-sensitization, week 0. Documented treatment: therapeutic diphenylcyclopropenone sensitization with weekly scalp DPC. Each CDR3 protein is one row after TCRdb ran MiXCR on the RACE reads. The sample shows some 330,000 distinct CDR3 sequences, about 5% of them seen only once. This specimen was whole blood, taken in connection with sensitization to the hapten diphenylcyclopropenone (DPC). The receptors were sampled from a woman between 18 and 29 years old with alopecia areata. Some clones in this sample may be carry-over from other donors' samples.

This sequence joins TRBV6-1 and TRBJ1-2; D is undetermined. V was cut by 6 bases and J by 8 bases, with 16 bases left in between. CDR3 size: 13 residues. CDR1 and CDR2 from the germline V gene are MNHNS and SASEGT. The CDR3 DNA follows: TGTGCCAGCAGGACGCCGGGCCAGAGCGGCTACACCTTC. It translates to CASRTPGQSGYTF.

J is TRBJ2-3 and V is TRBV5-4; D remains unclear. There are 14 residues in the CDR3. Germline V gives CDR1 SGHNT, CDR2 YYREEE (reference sequence). Trimming removed 0 bases at V and 3 bases at J, with 8 bases between. Here the CDR3 DNA reads TGTGCCAGCAGCTTGGGGCTGAAGACAGATACGCAGTATTTT. It yields the protein CASSLGLKTDTQYF.

Ten or more counts support this clonotype. The chain links TRBV10-1 to TRBJ2-7; D ambiguous. The CDR3 runs 14 residues. V gave up 5 bases and J gave up 0 bases, with 11 bases separating them. Germline values: CDR1 WNHNN, CDR2 SYGVQD (reference sequence). The CDR3 DNA follows: TGCGCCAGCAGTTCCGGACGGCGCTCCTACGAGCAGTACTTC. It yields the protein CASSSGRRSYEQYF.

This clonotype was detected a few times. The genes are TRBV6-2 or TRBV6-3 and TRBJ2-7; 14 nucleotides agree with TRBD2. The V gene end was trimmed by 4 bases and the J gene end by 6 bases; junction bases not matched to a gene: 8. This CDR3 has 16 amino acids. Germline V CDR1 and CDR2: MNHEY, SVGEGT. The CDR3 DNA reads TGTGCCAGCAGTTGGACTAGCGGGGGGAATACTCGCGAGCAGTACTTC. Amino acids: CASSWTSGGNTREQYF.

The table lists this clonotype with many counts. The genes are TRBV6-5 and TRBJ1-3; maybe TRBD1 (5 bases). The CDR3 is 15 residues long. Trimming removed 6 bases from V and 0 bases from J, with 12 bases in between. Germline V gene lookup returns CDR1 MNHEY and CDR2 SVGAGI. CDR3 protein: CASRKGLLSGNTIYF. In DNA, the CDR3 is TGTGCCAGCAGGAAGGGGCTCCTCTCTGGAAACACCATATATTTT.

This clonotype came up many times. The chain combines TRBV20-1 with TRBJ2-2, with 7 bases matching TRBD1. The CDR3 loop spans 14 amino acids. Trimming cost V 6 bases and J 1 base; bases outside gene matches: 5. Germline assignment: CDR1 DFQATT and CDR2 SNEGSKA (reference sequence). The CDR3 reads CSALRGQNTGELFF. The CDR3 nucleotides are TGCAGTGCCCTTAGGGGGCAGAACACCGGGGAGCTGTTTTTT.

In its sample, this clonotype was seen many times. The V and J genes are TRBV27 and TRBJ2-7, with 9 positions matching TRBD1. Looked up from germline, CDR1 is MNHEY and CDR2 is SMNVEV (reference sequence). The J segment lost 4 bases and the V segment lost 3 bases, leaving 13 bases of the junction unmatched. The CDR3 totals 17 residues. CDR3 in amino acids: CASSFIGTGFFGYEQYF. CDR3 nucleotide sequence: TGTGCCAGCAGTTTTATCGGGACAGGGTTCTTCGGGTACGAGCAGTACTTC.

In this sample, this clonotype turned up many times. The chain uses TRBV7-9 and TRBJ1-4; no reliable D call. V was cut by 3 bases and J by 3 bases, with 8 bases left in between. The CDR3 totals 14 residues. Germline CDR1 reads SEHNR; CDR2 reads FQNEAQ (reference sequence). The CDR3 reads CASSFDNSNEKLFF. CDR3 in DNA: TGTGCCAGCAGCTTCGACAACTCTAATGAAAAACTGTTTTTT.

The V gene is TRBV6-2 or TRBV6-3, the J gene TRBJ2-3; D ambiguous. The CDR3 covers 16 residues. V was clipped by 3 bases and J by 1 base, with 14 bases between them. The germline V gene has CDR1 MNHEY and CDR2 SVGEGT. CDR3 loop: CASSYSALAGTDTQYF. The CDR3 DNA follows: TGTGCCAGCAGTTATTCGGCGTTGGCGGGCACAGATACGCAGTATTTT.

This clonotype was detected a few times. The chain recombines TRBV3-1 with TRBJ2-3, with D possibly matching TRBD2 (6 bases). This CDR3 is built from 17 residues. Trimming took off 5 bases at V and 0 bases at J, with 18 bases between the two ends. Per the germline V gene, CDR1 is LGHDT and CDR2 is YNNKEL (reference sequence). CDR3 sequence reads: CASSNRGWSASTDTQYF. The CDR3 nucleotides read TGTGCCAGCAGCAATCGGGGGTGGAGTGCTAGCACAGATACGCAGTATTTT.

This rearrangement joins TRBV9 to TRBJ2-6; possibly TRBD1 or TRBD2 for D (5 bases each). The germline V and J ends were trimmed by 1 base and 2 bases, with 7 bases remaining between them. Germline values: CDR1 SGDLS, CDR2 YYNGEE. This CDR3 region has 15 residues. CDR3 DNA: TGTGCCAGCAGCGTACGAGGGGCTGGGGCCAACGTCCTGACTTTC. This sequence encodes CASSVRGAGANVLTF.

This clonotype was picked up many times. The chain links TRBV6-2 or TRBV6-3 to TRBJ1-1; D might be TRBD1 (6 bases). The germline gives CDR1 MNHEY, CDR2 SVGEGT. The CDR3 totals 14 residues. The V gene lost 2 bases and the J gene lost 4 bases, with 11 bases spanning the gap. For the CDR3, the DNA is TGTGCCAGCAGTTACAGGGGGATCGGCACTGAAGCTTTCTTT. This codes for CASSYRGIGTEAFF.

This clonotype was observed a handful of times. CDR3 in DNA: TGTGCCAGCAGTAGTATTTGGAACACTGAAGCTTTCTTT. Amino acids: CASSSIWNTEAFF. V and J are TRBV12-3 or TRBV12-4 and TRBJ1-1; D is unclear. V was pared by 5 bases and J by 1 base, with 8 bases between. There are 13 residues in the CDR3.

V usage is TRBV11-1 and J usage is TRBJ1-2; D uncertain. The germline gives CDR1 SGHAT, CDR2 FQDESV (reference sequence). The CDR3 has 20 amino acids. Trimming shortened V by 2 bases and J by 1 base, and 26 bases separated the two germline ends. CDR3 coding DNA: TGTGCCAGCAGCTTATTGACGATTTCGGGCCAATCCCGCGATAACTATGGCTACACCTTC. This translates into CASSLLTISGQSRDNYGYTF.

The V call is TRBV20-1, the J call TRBJ2-7; TRBD2 aligns across 10 bases. The V and J ends lost 1 base and 7 bases, in that order; junction bases with no gene match: 10. The CDR3 sequence is 15 residues long. The germline CDR1 and CDR2 sequences are DFQATT and SNEGSKA (reference sequence). For the CDR3, the DNA is TGCAGTGCTAGAGGACTAGCGGGCCCCTTAGGGGAGCAGTACTTC. Residues: CSARGLAGPLGEQYF.

This clonotype was recorded many times. The chain joins TRBV29-1 to TRBJ2-1; TRBD1 agrees at 8 bases. This CDR3 is 12 amino acids long. J gave up 5 bases and V 3 bases, and 0 bases lay outside the gene matches. Germline V CDR1 and CDR2: SQVTM, ANQGSEA. The DNA of the CDR3 is TGCAGCGTTGAGGACAGGGACAATGAGCAGTTCTTC. Amino acid sequence: CSVEDRDNEQFF.

The table lists this clonotype with a few counts. The chain employs TRBV28 and TRBJ1-4, with a weak D call TRBD1 (5 bases). Per the germline V gene, CDR1 is MDHEN and CDR2 is SYDVKM. Deletions cut 6 bases from V and 0 bases from J, with 17 bases between. CDR3 size: 17 residues. The CDR3 here is CASSQGPYEATNEKLFF. CDR3 bases: TGTGCCAGCAGCCAGGGACCGTACGAAGCAACTAATGAAAAACTGTTTTTT.

This clonotype showed up just a few times. V and J are TRBV3-1 and TRBJ1-6; D is unclear. V dropped 4 bases and J dropped 10 bases, with 14 bases sitting between them. The length of the CDR3 is 14 residues. Germline-derived CDR1 and CDR2 are LGHDT and YNNKEL (reference sequence). The chain's CDR3 is CASSLRTEESPLHF. The CDR3 DNA reads TGTGCCAGCAGCCTCAGGACGGAAGAATCACCCCTCCACTTT.

This clonotype was found many times. The CDR3: CASSSRRGYGYTF. The CDR3 DNA is TGTGCCAGCAGCTCCCGGAGGGGCTATGGCTACACCTTC. This chain connects TRBV7-9 to TRBJ1-2; TRBD1 might be the D (5 bases). The V end lost 4 bases, the J end lost 4 bases, and 10 bases lay between the germline ends. Germline V gene sequence: CDR1 SEHNR, CDR2 FQNEAQ (reference sequence). There are 13 residues in the CDR3.

This clonotype was seen many times. The CDR3 reads CASTDWDGAQETQYF. CDR3 nucleotides: TGTGCCAGCACAGACTGGGACGGCGCTCAAGAGACCCAGTACTTC. The V gene is TRBV10-3, the J gene TRBJ2-5; D may match TRBD1 or TRBD2 (5 bases each). This CDR3 comprises 15 residues. V lost 10 bases, J lost 2 bases, and 20 bases lay in between. Germline CDR1 is ENHRY and CDR2 is SYGVKD.

In its sample, this clonotype was seen many times. J is TRBJ2-5 and V is TRBV5-6, with TRBD1 matching over 8 bases. The CDR3 is made up of 15 amino acids. Germline V gene lookup returns CDR1 SGHDT and CDR2 YYEEEE. V shed 3 bases and J 1 base; nucleotides not matched to a gene: 5. CDR3 sequence: CASSSMDRVQETQYF. The CDR3 DNA reads as TGTGCCAGCAGCTCCATGGACAGGGTCCAAGAGACCCAGTACTTC.

The CDR3 loop reads CASSLGDRFHEKLFF. CDR3 DNA sequence: TGTGCCAGCAGCTTGGGGGACAGGTTTCATGAAAAACTGTTTTTT. The chain couples TRBV7-9 to TRBJ1-4; TRBD1 agrees at 8 bases. J lost 6 bases, V lost 3 bases, and 6 bases had no gene match. The CDR3 has 15 amino acids. Germline V gene sequence: CDR1 SEHNR, CDR2 FQNEAQ (reference sequence).

V and J are TRBV6-1 and TRBJ2-3; no reliable D call. The V end lost 1 base, the J end lost 2 bases, and 4 bases lay between the germline ends. Germline CDR1 is MNHNS and CDR2 is SASEGT. The CDR3 runs 13 residues. The CDR3 DNA sequence: TGTGCCAGCAGTGAAGTAGTCACAGATACGCAGTATTTT. Translating gives CASSEVVTDTQYF.

This clonotype was detected a few times. The CDR3 is CASSPRGQANTDTQYF. For the CDR3, the DNA is TGTGCCAGCAGTCCCCGAGGACAGGCTAACACAGATACGCAGTATTTT. This sequence joins TRBV12-3 or TRBV12-4 and TRBJ2-3, with 7 bases aligning to TRBD1. CDR3 size: 16 residues. V gave up 5 bases and J gave up 2 bases; unmatched junction bases: 10.

V gene TRBV18 combines with J gene TRBJ1-4, with 9 bases aligning to TRBD1. Germline V gene sequence: CDR1 KGHSH, CDR2 LQKENI. This CDR3 has 15 amino acids. Trimming cost V 6 bases and J 6 bases; bases outside gene matches: 8. The CDR3 coding sequence is TGTGCCAGCTCTCTGCCGGGACAGGGCTATGAAAAACTGTTTTTT. This translates into CASSLPGQGYEKLFF. Full variable domain (missing parts from reference TRBV18 and TRBJ1-4): NAGVMQNPRHLVRRRGQEARLRCSPMKGHSHVYWYRQLPEEGLKFMVYLQKENIIDESGMPKERFSAEFPKEGPSILRIQQVVRGDSAAYFCASSLPGQGYEKLFFGSGTQLSVL.